The clone carrying this TCR beta chain was recorded at least ten times. The antigen is not known. The data stem from a study of T-cell reconstitution after alpha-beta-depleted transplantation in children. Study-level points and caveats: Elevated TCRbeta diversity at day 60 was traced, in some patients, to surviving recipient T cells and thymic progenitors. The main origin of T-cell counts and diversity one year after transplant was newly produced T cells.

Unique molecular identifiers were incorporated during preparation of the TCRbeta library. TCRdb fed the PCR reads into MiXCR, producing one record per CDR3 protein. Of 550,000 to 800,000 distinct CDR3 sequences in the sample, roughly 13% are singletons; the top ten hold 0.79%. CDR1 is SGHKS, CDR2 YYEKEE, per germline (reference sequence). The CDR3 length is 14 residues. With 6 bases removed from V and 9 bases from J, the gap between germline ends came to 19 bases. V is TRBV5-5 and J is TRBJ2-1; either TRBD1 or TRBD2 may supply D (5 bases each). This receptor was taken from a girl aged 2-15 years with congenital amegakaryocytic thrombocytopenia, due to receive a stem cell transplant. This material consisted of PBMCs, taken before TCRalphabeta/CD19-depleted stem cell transplant. CDR3 DNA sequence: TGTGCCAGCAAAGGTGGGGGAGAGGGCGTTGAGCAGTTCTTC. Protein product: CASKGGGEGVEQFF. Looking up the rest from reference TRBV5-5 and TRBJ2-1 gives the full variable domain: DAGVTQSPTHLIKTRGQQVTLRCSPISGHKSVSWYQQVLGQGPQFIFQYYEKEERGRGNFPDRFSARQFPNYSSELNVNALLLGDSALYLCASKGGGEGVEQFFGPGTRLTVL.